The 29 T cell receptor beta chains below were found in one sample sequenced in a study of cytomegalovirus exposure and HLA in healthy donors. Profiled with immunoSEQ multiplex PCR; TCRdb holds only in-frame clones, not every one. The sample contains 100,000 to 150,000 clones, about 88% of which appear only once. The specimen was PBMCs. The receptors stem from a man aged 25-45 years in good health and CMV-seronegative.

The genes are TRBV19 and TRBJ1-4; no definite D call. Germline values: CDR1 LNHDA, CDR2 SQIVND (reference sequence). The CDR3 contains 14 residues. Trimming took 6 bases from V and 3 from J, leaving 11 bases between them. CDR3 region: CASRGSGSNEKLFF. As DNA, the CDR3 is TGTGCCAGTAGAGGTAGCGGATCTAATGAAAAACTGTTTTTT.

The V call is TRBV6-5, the J call TRBJ1-1; unclear D gene. The CDR3 runs 13 residues. Germline assignment: CDR1 MNHEY and CDR2 SVGAGI. Trimming removed 2 bases from V and 11 bases from J, with 15 bases in between. CDR3 nucleotide sequence: TGTGCCAGCAGTTACGCCGGAGCGAATTGGGCTTTCTTT. This codes for CASSYAGANWAFF.

V is TRBV12-5 and J is TRBJ1-3; the match to TRBD1 covers 7 bases. Germline CDR1 reads LGHNT; CDR2 reads FRNRAP. CDR3 length equals 17 residues. Unmatched junction bases numbered 6, after V lost 1 base and J lost 0 bases. CDR3 residues: CASGLGDSRYSGNTIYF. The CDR3 DNA is TGTGCTAGTGGTTTGGGGGACAGCCGTTACTCTGGAAACACCATATATTTT.

The chain combines TRBV10-2 with TRBJ2-7, with 12 bases lining up with TRBD2. In germline, CDR1 is WSHSY, CDR2 SAAADI. V lost 7 bases and J lost 4; bases outside the gene matches: 11. This CDR3 contains 16 residues. Written as DNA, the CDR3 is TGCGCCAGCACCCCGACTAGCGGGAGTTATATTTACGAGCAGTACTTC. As protein: CASTPTSGSYIYEQYF.

This clone has only a few counts. V usage is TRBV9 and J usage is TRBJ2-7; D is possibly TRBD2 (6 bases). V was clipped by 3 bases and J by 6 bases, with 13 bases between them. CDR3 size: 13 residues. Per germline, CDR1 SGDLS and CDR2 YYNGEE. The CDR3 bases are TGTGCCAGCAGCGCCGCCCGGGGAGGCGAGCAGTACTTC. Amino acids: CASSAARGGEQYF.

The V and J genes are TRBV29-1 and TRBJ2-5; 7 positions match TRBD2. This CDR3 contains 14 residues. V gave up 7 bases and J gave up 5 bases; unmatched junction bases: 13. Per the germline V gene, CDR1 is SQVTM and CDR2 is ANQGSEA. The CDR3 bases are TGCAGCGCAGTCGGGGAGGGCATTTCGGAGACCCAGTACTTC. This codes for CSAVGEGISETQYF.

This clone was seen just once. The chain has TRBV9 and TRBJ1-6; D might be TRBD1 (5 bases). The CDR3 runs 17 residues. V was cut by 3 bases and J by 4 bases, with 17 bases left in between. Germline V lookup: CDR1 SGDLS, CDR2 YYNGEE. The CDR3 nucleotides read TGTGCCAGCAGCGAGAGTCCAGGGAGGGGATATAATTCACCCCTCCACTTT. Protein: CASSESPGRGYNSPLHF.

V usage is TRBV7-9 and J usage is TRBJ2-5; perhaps TRBD1 as D (5 bases). The germline CDR1 and CDR2 sequences are SEHNR and FQNEAQ (reference sequence). The germline V and J ends were trimmed by 8 bases and 5 bases, with 18 bases remaining between them. The CDR3 sequence is 14 residues long. The chain's CDR3 is CASGLRGVSETQYF. The CDR3 DNA reads TGTGCCAGCGGGCTTAGGGGCGTGAGCGAGACCCAGTACTTC.

The chain is built from TRBV5-6 and TRBJ2-1; TRBD2 agrees at 8 bases. Unmatched junction bases numbered 7, after V lost 4 bases and J lost 7 bases. The CDR3 is made up of 14 amino acids. CDR1 and CDR2 (germline): SGHDT, YYEEEE. The CDR3 bases are TGTGCCAGCAGCAGGACTAGCTCGGTTAATGAGCAGTTCTTC. Protein product: CASSRTSSVNEQFF.

This clone was recorded only once. V usage is TRBV6-5 and J usage is TRBJ1-1; the D gene is possibly TRBD1 (5 bases). The CDR3 sequence is 16 residues long. Deletions cut 1 base from V and 5 bases from J, with 17 bases between. Per germline, CDR1 MNHEY and CDR2 SVGAGI. The CDR3 protein is CASSYFAGGRRTEAFF. As DNA, the CDR3 is TGTGCCAGCAGTTACTTCGCCGGGGGAAGGCGGACTGAAGCTTTCTTT.

The CDR3 spells CASREAGWPYEQYF. CDR3 coding DNA: TGTGCCAGCAGGGAAGCGGGTTGGCCCTACGAGCAGTACTTC. V gene TRBV21-1 combines with J gene TRBJ2-7; TRBD2 is the table's D call, not checked against the DNA. TRBV21-1 has pseudogene status. This CDR3 has 14 residues.

This chain joins TRBV19 and TRBJ2-2; 11 bases map to TRBD2. Per germline, CDR1 LNHDA and CDR2 SQIVND (reference sequence). This CDR3 is built from 16 residues. Trimming took 5 bases from V and 4 from J; bases not matched to a gene: 6. The CDR3: CASSLTSGRTTGELFF. DNA of the CDR3: TGTGCCAGTAGTCTTACTAGCGGGAGAACCACCGGGGAGCTGTTTTTT.

This clone has only a few counts. The rearrangement joins TRBV4-1 to TRBJ1-2, with 10 bases fitting TRBD1. The length of the CDR3 is 15 residues. Per the germline V gene, CDR1 is MGHRA and CDR2 is YSYEKL. J lost 5 bases, V lost 4 bases, and 7 bases had no gene match. The CDR3: CASSLLSGQGYGYTF. CDR3 sequence (DNA): TGCGCCAGCAGCCTTCTCTCGGGACAGGGGTATGGCTACACCTTC.

This sequence joins TRBV21-1 and TRBJ2-1; no DNA check was done on the table's D call, TRBD2. TRBV21-1 constitutes a pseudogene. The CDR3 has 15 residues. CDR3: CASSTDLLAGNEQFF. The CDR3 DNA is TGTGCCAGCAGCACAGACTTACTAGCGGGGAATGAGCAGTTCTTC.

The chain carries TRBV5-4 and TRBJ1-2; possible D gene TRBD1, 6 bases. CDR1 and CDR2 from the germline V gene are SGHNT and YYREEE (reference sequence). The V end was cut by 2 bases, the J end by 6 bases, with 11 bases between. The CDR3 is 13 amino acids. CDR3 in amino acids: CASSFPRGDGYTF. DNA for the CDR3: TGTGCCAGCAGCTTTCCCAGGGGAGATGGCTACACCTTC.

The chain joins TRBV6-6 to TRBJ1-4, with D perhaps matching TRBD1 (6 bases). The CDR3 totals 13 residues. Trimming took 4 bases from V and 6 from J, leaving 9 bases between them. Germline CDR1 MNHNY, CDR2 SVGAGI (reference sequence). The CDR3 protein is CASSWAGDEKLFF. In DNA, the CDR3 is TGTGCCAGCAGTTGGGCAGGGGATGAAAAACTGTTTTTT.

The chain carries TRBV5-1 and TRBJ2-7; tentatively, D is TRBD2 (7 bases). CDR3 length: 13 residues. V gave up 3 bases and J gave up 2 bases, with 9 bases separating them. Germline assignment: CDR1 SGHRS and CDR2 YFSETQ. CDR3 amino acids: CASSSGGTYEQYF. The CDR3 nucleotides read TGCGCCAGCAGCTCGGGGGGCACCTACGAGCAGTACTTC.

This clone was counted a single time. The genes are TRBV25-1 and TRBJ2-7; TRBD2 aligns across 15 bases. V lost 3 bases to trimming and J lost 0 bases; unmatched junction nucleotides: 6. Germline loops: CDR1 MGHDK, CDR2 SYGVNS. CDR3 size: 18 residues. CDR3: CASSEGGTSGRSSYEQYF. The CDR3 bases are TGTGCCAGCAGTGAGGGAGGGACTAGCGGGAGGTCCTCCTACGAGCAGTACTTC.

The chain uses TRBV7-2 and TRBJ1-1; D is ambiguous. Trimming stripped 1 base from V and 2 bases from J, with 5 bases between. Germline V lookup: CDR1 SGHTA, CDR2 FQGNSA. CDR3 size: 13 residues. The CDR3, as DNA: TGTGCCAGCAGCTTAGAATATAACACTGAAGCTTTCTTT. Translation gives CASSLEYNTEAFF.

The chain recombines TRBV7-2 with TRBJ2-1; no clear D. V dropped 1 base and J dropped 3 bases, with 10 bases sitting between them. The CDR3 is 15 residues long. Germline values: CDR1 SGHTA, CDR2 FQGNSA. The CDR3 sequence: CASSLGQAIYNEQFF. As DNA, the CDR3 is TGTGCCAGCAGCTTAGGGCAGGCCATCTACAATGAGCAGTTCTTC.

The chain couples TRBV5-6 to TRBJ1-2; possibly TRBD1 for D (5 bases). The CDR3 contains 14 residues. CDR1 is SGHDT and CDR2 is YYEEEE in the germline V gene. Deletions cut 0 bases from V and 4 bases from J, with 10 bases between. The CDR3 loop reads CASSLGQKTYGYTF. The CDR3 nucleotides are TGTGCCAGCAGCTTGGGACAGAAGACCTATGGCTACACCTTC.

The gene calls are TRBV10-3 and TRBJ2-1; 10 positions agree with TRBD2. The CDR3 has 15 amino acids. Germline V lookup: CDR1 ENHRY, CDR2 SYGVKD. V gave up 0 bases and J gave up 10 bases; unmatched junction bases: 6. The CDR3 region has the DNA TGTGCCATCAGTGAGTCGGGGACTAGCGTTTGGGAGCAGTTCTTC. Its translation is CAISESGTSVWEQFF.

The chain recombines TRBV5-1 with TRBJ2-5; 9 bases agree with TRBD1. The CDR3 has 17 residues. Germline lookup yields CDR1 SGHRS and CDR2 YFSETQ. The V segment lost 0 bases and the J segment 5 bases; nucleotides outside the gene matches: 11. The CDR3 DNA follows: TGCGCCAGCAGCTTGGGTGCCGACAGGGGGATTTTGGAGACCCAGTACTTC. Its protein is CASSLGADRGILETQYF.

V usage is TRBV12-5 and J usage is TRBJ2-7, with D possibly matching TRBD1 (6 bases). This CDR3 comprises 17 residues. Germline CDR1 LGHNT, CDR2 FRNRAP. Trimming removed 5 bases at V and 7 bases at J, with 27 bases between. CDR3 DNA sequence: TGTGCTAGTGGTGCCTCATCAGTTACAGGGTCATCGGGAGAGCAGTACTTC. As protein: CASGASSVTGSSGEQYF.

This clone was seen once. The rearrangement links TRBV6-5 to TRBJ1-5, with D uncertain. Trimming cost V 5 bases and J 4 bases, with 9 bases left between them. Germline V lookup: CDR1 MNHEY, CDR2 SVGAGI. This CDR3 contains 13 residues. CDR3 in DNA: TGTGCCAGCAGTCTGTGGGCGAATCAGCCCCAGCATTTT. Translation gives CASSLWANQPQHF.

The genes are TRBV10-3 and TRBJ2-3; D is uncertain. The CDR3 has 15 amino acids. Germline lookup yields CDR1 ENHRY and CDR2 SYGVKD. The ends were cut back, 7 bases at V and 1 base at J, with 15 bases in the middle. Here the CDR3 reads CAINGPDTGTDTQYF. The CDR3 nucleotides read TGTGCCATCAACGGTCCTGACACTGGCACAGATACGCAGTATTTT.

The chain employs TRBV5-6 and TRBJ2-7, with 7 bases lining up with TRBD1. CDR1 and CDR2 (germline): SGHDT, YYEEEE. The CDR3 spans 13 residues. J lost 3 bases, V lost 4 bases, and 4 bases had no gene match. CDR3 protein: CASSVGQIYEQYF. The CDR3 bases are TGTGCCAGCAGCGTGGGACAGATCTACGAGCAGTACTTC.

J is TRBJ2-7 and V is TRBV14; the D is unclear. V was shortened by 4 bases and J by 3 bases, with 4 bases between the two germline ends. The CDR3 length is 11 residues. Germline values: CDR1 SGHDN, CDR2 FVKESK. CDR3 in DNA: TGTGCCAGCAGCCGCTACTACGAGCAGTACTTC. Translating it yields CASSRYYEQYF.

This chain connects TRBV30 to TRBJ2-5; a possible D gene is TRBD2 (6 bases). Trimming pared 2 bases from V and 2 bases from J, leaving 12 bases between. Germline CDR1 reads GTSNPN; CDR2 reads SVGIG (reference sequence). This CDR3 contains 14 residues. CDR3 loop: CAWSRSSGQETQYF. The CDR3, as DNA: TGTGCCTGGAGTCGTAGTAGCGGACAAGAGACCCAGTACTTC.